The 5 T cell receptor beta chains below all came from one sample that was sequenced in a study of control samples from healthy donors and cancer patients. Assay used: immunoSEQ multiplex PCR; TCRdb lists only in-frame clones, some missing. Of 160,000 or so clones listed, about 94% are singletons. Sequenced material: blood. The source of these receptors is a man aged 50 to 60 in good health.

J is TRBJ2-3 and V is TRBV12-2; TRBD2, the table's D call, was not compared with the DNA. TRBV12-2 is termed a pseudogene. CDR3 length: 15 amino acids. CDR3 loop: CASRSGVWVNDTQYF. The CDR3 DNA sequence: TGTGCAAGTCGCTCCGGGGTATGGGTAAACGATACGCAGTATTTT.

This clone was picked up a small number of times. As DNA, the CDR3 is TGTGCCAGCAGCTCCCGTATGACAGGGCGGAACACTGAAGCTTTCTTT. Translation: CASSSRMTGRNTEAFF. V usage is TRBV3-1 (or the pseudogene TRBV3-2) and J usage is TRBJ1-1, with 7 nucleotides matching TRBD1. The germline V gene has CDR1 LGHDT and CDR2 YNNKEL (reference sequence). The CDR3 is 16 residues long. V trimming: 5 bases; J trimming: 1 base; junction bases outside the gene matches: 10.

In its sample, this clone was seen once. V usage is TRBV11-3 and J usage is TRBJ2-2, with 7 bases aligning to TRBD1. Germline assignment: CDR1 SGHNT and CDR2 YENEEA. Trimming took 5 bases from V and 7 from J; bases not matched to a gene: 4. This CDR3 has 13 amino acids. CDR3 DNA: TGTGCCAGCAGCCTTACAGGGGACGGGGAGCTGTTTTTT. It yields the protein CASSLTGDGELFF.

This rearrangement joins TRBV6-5 to TRBJ2-7, with a possible D match to TRBD1 (5 bases). Deletions cut 0 bases from V and 3 bases from J, with 12 bases between. Germline values: CDR1 MNHEY, CDR2 SVGAGI. The length of the CDR3 is 15 residues. Here the CDR3 DNA reads TGTGCCAGCAGTTACTCGGGGCGTCCAATCTACGAGCAGTACTTC. As protein: CASSYSGRPIYEQYF.

The genes are TRBV5-1 and TRBJ1-2; no clear D gene. This CDR3 region has 12 residues. V shed 3 bases and J shed 1 base, with 4 bases lying between them. Germline loops: CDR1 SGHRS, CDR2 YFSETQ. CDR3 coding DNA: TGCGCCAGCAGCTCCAATAACTATGGCTACACCTTC. It translates to CASSSNNYGYTF.